This T cell receptor (beta chain) was sequenced in a study of cytomegalovirus exposure and HLA in healthy donors. Although they were nominally healthy when sampled, donors likely had unrecorded immune exposures. PCR employed 60 Vbeta and 13 Jbeta primers. Only in-frame clones appear in the TCRdb table, and some are missing; sequencing was by immunoSEQ multiplex PCR. This table holds 70,000 or so clones. Regarding this clone: Antigen specificity is unknown.

The study's findings and limits: Later, an analysis found that common viral pathogens appeared to be linked with several of the most significant clusters.

Trimming shortened V by 2 bases and J by 4 bases, and 11 bases separated the two germline ends. The CDR3 spans 14 residues. CDR1 and CDR2 from the germline V gene are GTSNPN and SVGIG (reference sequence). The rearrangement links TRBV30 to TRBJ1-4; D may be TRBD1 (6 bases). Material: PBMCs. The clonotype was recovered from a man aged 35-49 years in good health and CMV-seronegative. CDR3 nucleotide sequence: TGTGCCTGGAGTCCGACAGGACTTAATGAAAAACTGTTTTTT. The encoded protein is CAWSPTGLNEKLFF.